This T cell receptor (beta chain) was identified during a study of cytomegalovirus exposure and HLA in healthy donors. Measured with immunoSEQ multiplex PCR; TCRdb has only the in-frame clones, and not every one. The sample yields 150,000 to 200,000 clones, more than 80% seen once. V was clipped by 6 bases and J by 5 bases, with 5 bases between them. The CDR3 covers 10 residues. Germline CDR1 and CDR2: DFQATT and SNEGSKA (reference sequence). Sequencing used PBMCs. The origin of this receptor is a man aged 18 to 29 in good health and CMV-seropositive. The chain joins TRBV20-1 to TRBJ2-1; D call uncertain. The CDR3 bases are TGCAGTGCCAGTCACAATGAGCAGTTCTTC. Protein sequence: CSASHNEQFF.